Listed here are 14 T cell receptor beta chains from one sample, sequenced in a study of T cell responses to AZD1222 COVID-19 vaccine. The assay was immunoSEQ multiplex PCR, and TCRdb's table has in-frame clones only and misses some. The sample includes approximately 200,000 clones, 85% to 90% seen only once; the top ten take around 7.9%. Sequences were derived from peripheral blood, sampled on day 0 of AZD1222 vaccination. Every receptor here comes from an adult in good health.

This chain connects TRBV5-4 to TRBJ2-7, with D unclear. V shed 5 bases and J shed 2 bases, with 14 bases lying between them. The CDR3 is made up of 14 amino acids. Germline V gene sequence: CDR1 SGHNT, CDR2 YYREEE (reference sequence). The DNA for the CDR3 is TGTGCCAGCAGTTCGCCCTCCTATCCCTACGAGCAGTACTTC. It yields the protein CASSSPSYPYEQYF.

The chain couples TRBV6-5 to TRBJ1-2, with 7 bases fitting TRBD1. The CDR3 loop spans 14 amino acids. Germline lookup yields CDR1 MNHEY and CDR2 SVGAGI. Trimming cost V 0 bases and J 8 bases; bases outside gene matches: 6. DNA for the CDR3: TGTGCCAGCAGTTACTCGAACAGGGGTGGCGGCTACACCTTC. This encodes CASSYSNRGGGYTF.

Notes on this clone: One end of the junction does not line up with germline, which may come from a read error. The chain couples TRBV7-2 to TRBJ1-1, with 9 positions matching TRBD1. This CDR3 spans 14 amino acids. Looked up from germline, CDR1 is SGHTA and CDR2 is FQGNSA. In nucleotides, the CDR3 is TGTGCCGGCAGGGACAGGGTTATGAACACTGAAGCTTTCTTT. Its protein product is CAGRDRVMNTEAFF.

This chain links TRBV27 with TRBJ1-5; D call uncertain. Trimming took 1 base from V and 7 from J, leaving 14 bases between them. CDR3 size: 15 residues. Germline assignment: CDR1 MNHEY and CDR2 SMNVEV (reference sequence). The CDR3 nucleotides read TGTGCCAGCAGTTTATTTGTCCCTTCGGAGCAGCCCCAGCATTTT. It encodes CASSLFVPSEQPQHF.

This chain uses TRBV5-6 with TRBJ1-1; D is uncertain. This CDR3 region has 13 residues. Trimming shortened V by 1 base and J by 5 bases, and 9 bases separated the two germline ends. In germline, CDR1 is SGHDT, CDR2 YYEEEE. Written as DNA, the CDR3 is TGTGCCAGCAGCTTGTTCCGGGATACTGAAGCTTTCTTT. Translation gives CASSLFRDTEAFF.

Turning to this clone: At one end, the junction sequence differs from germline, possibly due to a read error. This sequence joins TRBV2 and TRBJ1-1, with 9 positions matching TRBD1. Per the germline V gene, CDR1 is SNHLY and CDR2 is FYNNEI. CDR3 length: 15 amino acids. The CDR3 bases are TGTGCCAGCAGCGAAGCAGCGGGACAGGGAAGTGAAGCTTTCTTT. Translation: CASSEAAGQGSEAFF. Complete variable domain (other parts from reference TRBV2 and TRBJ1-1): EPEVTQTPSHQVTQMGQEVILRCVPISNHLYFYWYRQILGQKVEFLVSFYNNEISEKSEIFDDQFSVERPDGSNFTLKIRSTKLEDSAMYFCASSEAAGQGSEAFFGQGTRLTVV.

The chain links TRBV6-5 to TRBJ2-7; D possibly matches TRBD1 or TRBD2 (5 bases each). V dropped 11 bases and J dropped 4 bases, with 15 bases sitting between them. The CDR3 is 12 amino acids. The germline V gene has CDR1 MNHEY and CDR2 SVGAGI. In DNA form, the CDR3 reads TGTGCCGGAGCGCAGGGCGGGTACGAGCAGTACTTC. This sequence encodes CAGAQGGYEQYF.

The rearrangement links TRBV21-1 to TRBJ2-7. TRBV21-1 is assigned pseudogene status. The CDR3 is made up of 12 amino acids. The CDR3 DNA sequence: TGTGCCAGCAGCAAACGGAAGAATGAGCAGTACTTC. Protein product: CASSKRKNEQYF.

The chain recombines TRBV10-3 with TRBJ1-6; D not certain. Deletions cut 6 bases from V and 7 bases from J, with 13 bases between. CDR3 size: 14 residues. Per the germline V gene, CDR1 is ENHRY and CDR2 is SYGVKD. This CDR3 is CAISKTGGNSPLHF. In DNA, the CDR3 is TGTGCCATCAGCAAAACTGGAGGGAATTCACCCCTCCACTTT.

For this clone: At the DNA level, this CDR3 is encoded by other sequences in the same sample as well. The chain uses TRBV5-1 and TRBJ1-1; D remains unclear. V lost 0 bases to trimming and J lost 1 base, with 4 bases between them. Per germline, CDR1 SGHRS and CDR2 YFSETQ. The CDR3 runs 13 residues. CDR3 sequence: CASSLGGNTEAFF. The CDR3 nucleotides read TGCGCCAGCAGCTTGGGGGGGAACACTGAAGCTTTCTTT.

The V gene is TRBV11-1, the J gene TRBJ2-1; possible D gene TRBD1, 6 bases. The V and J ends lost 3 bases and 0 bases respectively, with 9 bases between them. Germline V gene sequence: CDR1 SGHAT, CDR2 FQDESV (reference sequence). The CDR3 has 15 amino acids. CDR3 DNA: TGTGCCAGCAGCTTCAGGGGACCCTCCTACAATGAGCAGTTCTTC. It encodes CASSFRGPSYNEQFF.

The rearrangement joins TRBV4-2 to TRBJ2-5, with 12 bases that match TRBD2. Germline V CDR1 and CDR2: LGHNA, YNFKEQ. The CDR3 totals 16 residues. V lost 1 base and J lost 5; bases outside the gene matches: 5. Written as DNA, the CDR3 is TGTGCCAGCAGCCAAGTGTCTAGCGGGGGGGCGGAGACCCAGTACTTC. Encoded protein: CASSQVSSGGAETQYF.

The chain employs TRBV9 and TRBJ1-3, with a possible D match to TRBD1 (5 bases). This CDR3 is 16 amino acids long. Germline CDR1 and CDR2: SGDLS and YYNGEE. The V and J ends lost 4 bases and 0 bases respectively, with 14 bases between them. In DNA, the CDR3 is TGTGCCAGCAGCCCACACCAGGGTTACTCTGGAAACACCATATATTTT. Amino acids: CASSPHQGYSGNTIYF.

By share of the sample, this clone is large. The chain combines TRBV11-2 with TRBJ2-6; possible D gene TRBD2, 6 bases. Trimming removed 0 bases at V and 2 bases at J, with 17 bases between. Germline values: CDR1 SGHAT, CDR2 FQNNGV. The CDR3 loop spans 19 amino acids. CDR3 in DNA: TGTGCCAGCAGCTTAGAGCGGGGACCTACAGGCGCTGGGGCCAACGTCCTGACTTTC. Its protein product is CASSLERGPTGAGANVLTF.